This T cell receptor (beta chain) originates from a study of T cell responses to AZD1222 COVID-19 vaccine. Study-level points and caveats: Distributed over spike, vaccine-associated CD4 TCRs predominated at 160-218 and 743-854. It was only five to seven AZD1222 recipients who were seropositive at baseline. Within unmutated variant regions lay the reported targets of nearly half of spike-specific TCRs.

TCRdb's table, derived via immunoSEQ multiplex PCR, lists solely in-frame clones and lacks some. The data hold 100,000 to 150,000 clones, with approximately 89% observed a single time. The V end was cut by 0 bases, the J end by 4 bases, with 7 bases between. CDR3 size: 14 residues. Germline CDR1 is LNHDA and CDR2 is SQIVND (reference sequence). As concerns this clone: Its antigen is not identified. Other nucleotide sequences from this sample produce the same CDR3.

The sample here was peripheral blood, taken on day 0 of AZD1222 vaccination. The source is an adult in good health. The chain has TRBV19 and TRBJ1-5; possible D gene TRBD1, 5 bases. The CDR3 reads CASSIEWGNQPQHF. CDR3 coding DNA: TGTGCCAGTAGTATAGAGTGGGGGAATCAGCCCCAGCATTTT.